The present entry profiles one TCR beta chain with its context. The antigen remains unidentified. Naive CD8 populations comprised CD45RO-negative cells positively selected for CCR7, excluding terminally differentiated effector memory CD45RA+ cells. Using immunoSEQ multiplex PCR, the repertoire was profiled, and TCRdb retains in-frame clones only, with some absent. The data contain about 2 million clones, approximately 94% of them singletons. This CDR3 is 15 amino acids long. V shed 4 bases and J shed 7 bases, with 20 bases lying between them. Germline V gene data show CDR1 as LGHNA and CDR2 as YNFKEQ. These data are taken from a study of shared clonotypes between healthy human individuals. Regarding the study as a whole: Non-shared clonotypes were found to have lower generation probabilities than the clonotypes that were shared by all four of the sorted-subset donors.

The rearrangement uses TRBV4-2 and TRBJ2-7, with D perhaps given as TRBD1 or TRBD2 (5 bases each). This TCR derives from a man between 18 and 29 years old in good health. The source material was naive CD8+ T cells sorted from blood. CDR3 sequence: CASSPTGTDSSEQYF. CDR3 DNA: TGTGCCAGCAGCCCCACCGGGACGGACTCCTCGGAGCAGTACTTC.